This passage covers 13 T cell receptor beta chains from one sample sequenced in a study of T cell responses to AZD1222 COVID-19 vaccine. The protocol was immunoSEQ multiplex PCR, while the TCRdb copy is restricted to in-frame clones and leaves out a portion. Of more than 150,000 clones in the sample, almost 90% were seen once. The material was peripheral blood, obtained on day 0 of AZD1222 vaccination. These receptors all stem from an adult in good health.

The chain has TRBV24-1 and TRBJ1-4; tentative D call: TRBD1 (5 bases). The CDR3 loop spans 15 amino acids. Trimming cost V 3 bases and J 8 bases, with 15 bases left between them. Germline CDR1 reads KGHDR; CDR2 reads SFDVKD. Here the CDR3 DNA reads TGTGCCACCAGTGATCAAAGGGATCGGGGCGAAAAACTGTTTTTT. This gives the protein CATSDQRDRGEKLFF.

The genes are TRBV7-6 and TRBJ2-7, with D possibly being TRBD2 (5 bases). Germline V gene data show CDR1 as SGHVS and CDR2 as FNYEAQ. V lost 2 bases to trimming and J lost 0 bases, with 8 bases between them. CDR3 size: 14 residues. The CDR3 DNA reads TGTGCCAGCAGCTTACAACGGGGCTCCTACGAGCAGTACTTC. This gives the protein CASSLQRGSYEQYF.

The gene calls are TRBV19 and TRBJ1-1; weak D call: TRBD1 (5 bases). The V end was cut by 7 bases, the J end by 2 bases, with 8 bases between. The CDR3 loop spans 12 amino acids. Looked up from germline, CDR1 is LNHDA and CDR2 is SQIVND (reference sequence). The CDR3 nucleotides are TGTGCCAGTAATCAGGGAAACACTGAAGCTTTCTTT. As protein: CASNQGNTEAFF.

The J gene is TRBJ2-1, the V gene TRBV4-2; 8 positions agree with TRBD1. The length of the CDR3 is 16 residues. Germline CDR1 LGHNA, CDR2 YNFKEQ. J gave up 0 bases and V 0 bases, and 1 base lay outside the gene matches. DNA of the CDR3: TGTGCCAGCAGCCAAGAGGGGACAGGCTCCTACAATGAGCAGTTCTTC. Translation: CASSQEGTGSYNEQFF.

The V call is TRBV28, the J call TRBJ1-2; D gene ambiguous. This CDR3 comprises 13 residues. Germline values: CDR1 MDHEN, CDR2 SYDVKM. Trimming cost V 7 bases and J 6 bases, with 15 bases left between them. The CDR3 loop reads CASISTVRDGYTF. In DNA form, the CDR3 reads TGTGCCAGCATTTCCACCGTTCGGGATGGCTACACCTTC.

This chain connects TRBV7-9 to TRBJ2-1; 9 nucleotides align to TRBD2. In germline, CDR1 is SEHNR, CDR2 FQNEAQ (reference sequence). The CDR3 length is 18 residues. V dropped 1 base and J dropped 10; count of bases not matched to a gene: 17. CDR3 DNA: TGTGCCAGCAGCTTAGGATATGCGGGAGGGTCTCTCGGAGTAGAGCAGTTCTTC. It codes for CASSLGYAGGSLGVEQFF.

CDR3 coding DNA: TGCGCCAGCAGTGAGTCGATCGGGGGTTGGGGCTACACCTTC. Protein: CASSESIGGWGYTF. The chain joins TRBV10-2 to TRBJ1-2; possibly TRBD1 for D (5 bases). Looked up from germline, CDR1 is WSHSY and CDR2 is SAAADI. CDR3 length: 14 residues. Trimming took off 0 bases at V and 8 bases at J, with 13 bases between the two ends.

This rearrangement joins TRBV20-1 to TRBJ2-6; D is ambiguous. Per germline, CDR1 DFQATT and CDR2 SNEGSKA (reference sequence). V lost 3 bases to trimming and J lost 4 bases, with 16 bases between them. The length of the CDR3 is 16 residues. Here the CDR3 reads CSASPSLRAGANVLTF. The CDR3, as DNA: TGCAGTGCTAGTCCCTCCCTTAGGGCCGGGGCCAACGTCCTGACTTTC.

The chain links TRBV5-1 to TRBJ2-5, with D perhaps matching TRBD1 (6 bases). V dropped 0 bases and J dropped 5 bases, with 14 bases sitting between them. The CDR3 is 15 amino acids. Germline V lookup: CDR1 SGHRS, CDR2 YFSETQ. DNA for the CDR3: TGCGCCAGCAGCTTGGATGCCAGGGGAGACGAGACCCAGTACTTC. It yields the protein CASSLDARGDETQYF.

V usage is TRBV5-4 and J usage is TRBJ2-7, with a possible D match to TRBD1 (6 bases). The CDR3 is 12 residues long. CDR1 SGHNT and CDR2 YYREEE come from the germline V gene (reference sequence). V was clipped by 1 base and J by 4 bases, with 6 bases between them. In DNA, the CDR3 is TGTGCCAGCAGCTTGCAGGGGTACGAGCAGTACTTC. The encoded protein is CASSLQGYEQYF.

The gene calls are TRBV5-1 and TRBJ2-3; 7 bases fit TRBD1. With 7 bases clipped from V and 10 bases from J, the junction kept 18 bases outside the gene matches. This CDR3 is built from 15 residues. From germline, CDR1 is SGHRS and CDR2 YFSETQ. CDR3 bases: TGCGCCAGCTGTCCCGGGACAGTACAGAATGTTGCGCAGTATTTT. Residues: CASCPGTVQNVAQYF.

The rearrangement joins TRBV19 to TRBJ2-7; 10 bases are shared with TRBD1. This CDR3 is built from 14 residues. Germline loops: CDR1 LNHDA, CDR2 SQIVND (reference sequence). V gave up 5 bases and J gave up 2 bases; unmatched junction bases: 3. CDR3 region: CASSPGQGAYEQYF. The CDR3 bases are TGTGCCAGTAGTCCAGGACAGGGGGCCTACGAGCAGTACTTC.

The chain couples TRBV6-4 to TRBJ2-2, with D unresolved. The CDR3 is 13 residues long. Germline V CDR1 and CDR2: MRHNA, SNTAGT. Between the trimmed V and J ends, which lost 2 bases and 6 bases, there was a span of 7 bases. CDR3 loop: CASSDRVAGELFF. CDR3 sequence (DNA): TGTGCCAGCAGTGACAGGGTGGCCGGGGAGCTGTTTTTT.